The clone carrying this T cell receptor (beta chain) was seen a handful of times. What it recognizes is unknown. Using RNA transcripts as the source, TCR beta CDR3 regions were amplified. First-round RT-PCR targeting the TCR CDR3 was performed with the HTBI primer set. TCRdb re-called the multiplex PCR reads through MiXCR, storing one row per CDR3 protein. The sample has about 560,000 distinct CDR3 sequences; around 15% are singletons. These data are taken from a study of T cells in Graves' hyperthyroidism and ophthalmopathy. Graves' hyperthyroidism showing no ophthalmopathy progression within 18 months was considered stable. The patients, who ranged from 18 to 65 in age, presented with newly diagnosed hyperthyroidism lasting under 2 months. General study points: Ophthalmopathy was separated from stable hyperthyroidism by a 13 V-J model.

Germline V gene data show CDR1 as LGHDT and CDR2 as YNNKEL (reference sequence). With V trimmed by 0 bases and J by 2 bases, 10 bases remained unmatched. The length of the CDR3 is 18 residues. This receptor was taken from a woman under 30 with Graves' hyperthyroidism. The rearrangement joins TRBV3-1 to TRBJ2-5; TRBD2 agrees at 9 bases. Sequenced material: blood. The CDR3 sequence is CASSQEGKRGDEQETQYF. The CDR3, as DNA: TGTGCCAGCAGCCAAGAAGGAAAGCGGGGGGACGAACAAGAGACCCAGTACTTC.